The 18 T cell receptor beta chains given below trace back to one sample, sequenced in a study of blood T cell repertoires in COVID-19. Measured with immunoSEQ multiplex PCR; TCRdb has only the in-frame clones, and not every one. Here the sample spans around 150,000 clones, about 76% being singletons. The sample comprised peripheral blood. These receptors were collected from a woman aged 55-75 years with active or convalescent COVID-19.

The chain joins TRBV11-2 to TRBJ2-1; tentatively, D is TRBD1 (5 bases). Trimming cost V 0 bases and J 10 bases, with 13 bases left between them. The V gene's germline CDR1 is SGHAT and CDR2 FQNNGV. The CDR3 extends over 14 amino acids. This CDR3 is CASSLDIGAGEQFF. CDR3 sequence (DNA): TGTGCCAGCAGCTTAGATATAGGGGCCGGGGAGCAGTTCTTC.

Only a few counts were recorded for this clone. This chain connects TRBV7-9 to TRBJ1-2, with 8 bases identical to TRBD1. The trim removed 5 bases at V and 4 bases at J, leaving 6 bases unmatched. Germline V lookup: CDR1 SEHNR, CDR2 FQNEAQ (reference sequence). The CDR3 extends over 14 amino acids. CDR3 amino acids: CASSLSDRGYGYTF. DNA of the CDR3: TGTGCCAGCAGCCTTTCCGACAGGGGCTATGGCTACACCTTC.

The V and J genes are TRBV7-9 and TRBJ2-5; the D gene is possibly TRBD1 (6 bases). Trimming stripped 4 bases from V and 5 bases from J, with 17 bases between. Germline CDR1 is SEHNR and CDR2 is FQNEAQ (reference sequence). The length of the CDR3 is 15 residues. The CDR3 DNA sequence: TGTGCCAGCAGCTCCCCTTACAGGGCGTTGGAGACCCAGTACTTC. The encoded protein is CASSSPYRALETQYF.

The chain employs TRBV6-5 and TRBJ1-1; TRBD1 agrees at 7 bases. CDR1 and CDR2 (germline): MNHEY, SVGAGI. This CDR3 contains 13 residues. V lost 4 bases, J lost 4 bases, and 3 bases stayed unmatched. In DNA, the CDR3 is TGTGCCAGCAGTTGGGACAGCGGCACTGAAGCTTTCTTT. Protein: CASSWDSGTEAFF.

The CDR3, as DNA: TGTGCCAGTGGCCAGGGGGGTTCCTACAATGAGCAGTTCTTC. It translates to CASGQGGSYNEQFF. The chain combines TRBV6-4 with TRBJ2-1, with D possibly matching TRBD1 (7 bases). The V end was cut by 9 bases, the J end by 1 base, with 13 bases between. CDR1 is MRHNA and CDR2 is SNTAGT in the germline V gene. This CDR3 comprises 14 residues.

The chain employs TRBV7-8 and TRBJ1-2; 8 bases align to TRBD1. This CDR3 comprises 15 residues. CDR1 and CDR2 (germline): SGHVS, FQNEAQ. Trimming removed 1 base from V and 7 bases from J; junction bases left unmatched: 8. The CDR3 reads CASSLGRDRWFGYTF. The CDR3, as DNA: TGTGCCAGCAGCTTAGGACGGGACAGGTGGTTTGGCTACACCTTC.

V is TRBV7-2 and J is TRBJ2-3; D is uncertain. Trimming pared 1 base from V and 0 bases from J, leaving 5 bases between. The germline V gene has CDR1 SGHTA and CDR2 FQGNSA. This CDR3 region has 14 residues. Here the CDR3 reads CASSLDGSTDTQYF. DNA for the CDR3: TGTGCCAGCAGCTTAGACGGGAGCACAGATACGCAGTATTTT.

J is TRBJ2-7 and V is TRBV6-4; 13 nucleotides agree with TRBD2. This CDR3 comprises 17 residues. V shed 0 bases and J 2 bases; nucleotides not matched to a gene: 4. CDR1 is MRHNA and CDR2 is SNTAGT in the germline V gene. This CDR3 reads CASSDSGTSGVAYEQYV. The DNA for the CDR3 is TGTGCCAGCAGTGACTCTGGGACTAGCGGGGTGGCCTACGAGCAGTACGTC.

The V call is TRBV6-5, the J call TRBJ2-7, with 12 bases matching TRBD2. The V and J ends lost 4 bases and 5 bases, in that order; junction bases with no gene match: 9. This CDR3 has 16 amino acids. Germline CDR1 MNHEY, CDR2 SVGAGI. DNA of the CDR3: TGTGCCAGCAGTTCGACACTAGCGGGAGGTAGTGACGAGCAGTACTTC. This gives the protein CASSSTLAGGSDEQYF.

CDR3 sequence: CASSVTGLNEKLFF. The CDR3 DNA follows: TGTGCCAGCAGCGTGACGGGTTTGAATGAAAAACTGTTTTTT. This chain connects TRBV5-5 to TRBJ1-4; D is unresolved. The ends were cut back, 4 bases at V and 5 bases at J, with 12 bases in the middle. CDR3 length equals 14 residues. Germline V CDR1 and CDR2: SGHKS, YYEKEE (reference sequence).

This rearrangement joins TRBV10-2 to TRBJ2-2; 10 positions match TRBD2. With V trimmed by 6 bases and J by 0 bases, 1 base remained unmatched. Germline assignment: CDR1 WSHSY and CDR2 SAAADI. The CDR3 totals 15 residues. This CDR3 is CASRLAGANTGELFF. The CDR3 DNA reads TGCGCCAGCAGGCTAGCGGGGGCGAACACCGGGGAGCTGTTTTTT.

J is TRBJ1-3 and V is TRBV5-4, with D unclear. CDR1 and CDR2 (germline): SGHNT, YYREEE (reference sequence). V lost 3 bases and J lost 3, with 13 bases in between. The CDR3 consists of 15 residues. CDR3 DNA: TGTGCCAGCAGCTCCACAGCCGATTTTGGAAACACCATATATTTT. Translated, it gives CASSSTADFGNTIYF.

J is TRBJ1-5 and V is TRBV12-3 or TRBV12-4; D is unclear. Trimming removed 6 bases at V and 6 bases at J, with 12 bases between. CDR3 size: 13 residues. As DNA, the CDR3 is TGTGCCAGCAGGGAGGATGCAGCTCAGCCCCAGCATTTT. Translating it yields CASREDAAQPQHF.

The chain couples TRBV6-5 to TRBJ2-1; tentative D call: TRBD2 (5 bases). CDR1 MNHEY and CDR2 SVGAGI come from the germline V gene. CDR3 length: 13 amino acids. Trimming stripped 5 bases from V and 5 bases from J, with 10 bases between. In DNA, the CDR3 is TGTGCCAGCAGTCTGGACGGGAACAATGAGCAGTTCTTC. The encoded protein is CASSLDGNNEQFF.

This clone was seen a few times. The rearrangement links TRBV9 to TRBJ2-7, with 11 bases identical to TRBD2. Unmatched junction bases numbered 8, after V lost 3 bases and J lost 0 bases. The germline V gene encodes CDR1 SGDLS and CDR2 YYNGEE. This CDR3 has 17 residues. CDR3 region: CASSGGRLAGSSYEQYF. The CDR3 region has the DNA TGTGCCAGCAGCGGGGGGAGACTAGCGGGATCCTCCTACGAGCAGTACTTC. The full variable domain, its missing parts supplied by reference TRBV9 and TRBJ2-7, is DSGVTQTPKHLITATGQRVTLRCSPRSGDLSVYWYQQSLDQGLQFLIQYYNGEERAKGNILERFSAQQFPDLHSELNLSSLELGDSALYFCASSGGRLAGSSYEQYFGPGTRLTVT.

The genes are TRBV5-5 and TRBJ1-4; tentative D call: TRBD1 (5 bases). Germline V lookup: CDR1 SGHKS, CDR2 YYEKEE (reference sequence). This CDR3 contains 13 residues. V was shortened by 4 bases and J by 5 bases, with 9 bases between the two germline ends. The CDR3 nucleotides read TGTGCCAGCAGCGATCGACAGAATGAAAAACTGTTTTTT. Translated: CASSDRQNEKLFF.

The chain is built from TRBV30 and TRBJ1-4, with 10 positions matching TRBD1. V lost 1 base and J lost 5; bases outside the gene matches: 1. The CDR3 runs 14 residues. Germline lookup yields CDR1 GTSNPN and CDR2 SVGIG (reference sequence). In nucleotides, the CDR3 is TGTGCCTGGAGTGCGGGACAGGGGAATGAAAAACTGTTTTTT. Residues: CAWSAGQGNEKLFF. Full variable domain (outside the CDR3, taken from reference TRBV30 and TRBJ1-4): SQTIHQWPATLVQPVGSPLSLECTVEGTSNPNLYWYRQAAGRGLQLLFYSVGIGQISSEVPQNLSASRPQDRQFILSSKKLLLSDSGFYLCAWSAGQGNEKLFFGSGTQLSVL.

For the CDR3, the DNA is TGTGCCACGGAGGGGCGCCGGGACACTGAAGCTTTCTTT. This translates into CATEGRRDTEAFF. V is TRBV2 and J is TRBJ1-1; D perhaps matches TRBD1 (5 bases). The V gene's germline CDR1 is SNHLY and CDR2 FYNNEI. CDR3 length equals 13 residues. Trimming shortened V by 10 bases and J by 3 bases, and 15 bases separated the two germline ends.